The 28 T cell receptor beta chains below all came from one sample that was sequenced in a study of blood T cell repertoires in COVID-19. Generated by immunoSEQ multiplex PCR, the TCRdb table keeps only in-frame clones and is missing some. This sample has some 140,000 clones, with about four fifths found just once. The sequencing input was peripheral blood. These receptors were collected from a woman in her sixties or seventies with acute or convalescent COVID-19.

The CDR3 bases are TGCGCCAGCAGCACCGGTCCAGGGGCGAACACTGAAGCTTTCTTT. Its protein product is CASSTGPGANTEAFF. J is TRBJ1-1 and V is TRBV5-1; tentative D call: TRBD1 (6 bases). V lost 4 bases to trimming and J lost 1 base, with 14 bases between them. The CDR3 length is 15 residues. From germline, CDR1 is SGHRS and CDR2 YFSETQ.

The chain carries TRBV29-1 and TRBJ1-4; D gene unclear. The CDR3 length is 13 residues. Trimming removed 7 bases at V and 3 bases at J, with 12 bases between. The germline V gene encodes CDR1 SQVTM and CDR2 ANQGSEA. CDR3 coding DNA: TGCAGCGCCCTGCGGGATTCTAATGAAAAACTGTTTTTT. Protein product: CSALRDSNEKLFF.

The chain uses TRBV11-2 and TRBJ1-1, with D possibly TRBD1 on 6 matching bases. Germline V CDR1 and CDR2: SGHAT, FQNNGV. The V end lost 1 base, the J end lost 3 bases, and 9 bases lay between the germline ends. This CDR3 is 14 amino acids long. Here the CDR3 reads CASSLVQGYTEAFF. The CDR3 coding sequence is TGTGCCAGCAGCTTAGTACAGGGTTACACTGAAGCTTTCTTT.

The CDR3 coding sequence is TGTGCCATCAGTGCGGACAGGGAGGGCTATGGCTACACCTTC. It specifies CAISADREGYGYTF. The J gene is TRBJ1-2, the V gene TRBV10-3; 8 bases map to TRBD1. The CDR3 loop spans 14 amino acids. From germline, CDR1 is ENHRY and CDR2 SYGVKD. Trimming at V came to 4 bases and at J to 4 bases, leaving 5 bases not matched to a gene.

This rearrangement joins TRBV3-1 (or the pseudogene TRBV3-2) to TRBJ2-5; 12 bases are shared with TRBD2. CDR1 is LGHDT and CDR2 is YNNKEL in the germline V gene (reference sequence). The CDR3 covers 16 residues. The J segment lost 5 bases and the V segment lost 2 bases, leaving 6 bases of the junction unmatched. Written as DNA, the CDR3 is TGTGCCAGCAGCCAATGGACTAGCGGGGAATCGGAGACCCAGTACTTC. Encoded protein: CASSQWTSGESETQYF.

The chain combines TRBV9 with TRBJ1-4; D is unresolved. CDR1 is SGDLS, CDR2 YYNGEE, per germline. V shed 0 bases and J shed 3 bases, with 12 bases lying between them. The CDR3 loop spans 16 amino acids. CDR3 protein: CASSVAPGVANEKLFF. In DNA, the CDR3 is TGTGCCAGCAGCGTAGCCCCCGGGGTTGCTAATGAAAAACTGTTTTTT. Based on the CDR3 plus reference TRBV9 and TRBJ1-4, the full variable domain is DSGVTQTPKHLITATGQRVTLRCSPRSGDLSVYWYQQSLDQGLQFLIQYYNGEERAKGNILERFSAQQFPDLHSELNLSSLELGDSALYFCASSVAPGVANEKLFFGSGTQLSVL.

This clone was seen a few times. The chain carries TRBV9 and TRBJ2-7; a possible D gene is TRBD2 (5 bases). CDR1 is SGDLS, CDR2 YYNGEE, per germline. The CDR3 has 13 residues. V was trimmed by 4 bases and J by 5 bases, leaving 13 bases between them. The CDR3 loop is CASSLSGPNEQYF. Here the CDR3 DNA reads TGTGCCAGCAGCTTAAGCGGTCCGAACGAGCAGTACTTC.

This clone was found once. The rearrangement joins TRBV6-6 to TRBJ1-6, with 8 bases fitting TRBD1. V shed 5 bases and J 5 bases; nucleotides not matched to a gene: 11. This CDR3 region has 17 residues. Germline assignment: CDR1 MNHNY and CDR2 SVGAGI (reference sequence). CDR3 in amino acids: CASSRTSIQGDNSPLHF. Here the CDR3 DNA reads TGTGCCAGCAGTCGAACTTCGATACAGGGGGATAATTCACCCCTCCACTTT.

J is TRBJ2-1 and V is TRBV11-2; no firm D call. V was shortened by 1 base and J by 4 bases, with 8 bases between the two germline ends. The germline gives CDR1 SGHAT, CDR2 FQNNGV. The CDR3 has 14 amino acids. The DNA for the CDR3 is TGTGCCAGCAGCTTAGGCCGCACATACAATGAGCAGTTCTTC. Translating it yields CASSLGRTYNEQFF.

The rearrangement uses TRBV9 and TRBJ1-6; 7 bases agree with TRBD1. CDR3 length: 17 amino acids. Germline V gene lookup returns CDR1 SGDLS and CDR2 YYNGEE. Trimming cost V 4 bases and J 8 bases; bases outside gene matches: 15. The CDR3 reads CASSPRLDRLGDSPLHF. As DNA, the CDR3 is TGTGCCAGCAGCCCGCGACTGGACAGGTTGGGGGATTCACCCCTCCACTTT.

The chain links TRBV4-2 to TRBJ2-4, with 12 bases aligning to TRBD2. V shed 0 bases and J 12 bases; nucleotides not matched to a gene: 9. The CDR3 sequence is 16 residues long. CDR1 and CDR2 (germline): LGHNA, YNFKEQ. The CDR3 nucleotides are TGTGCCAGCAGCCAAGAATGGGGGCTAGCGGGGGGGCGTCAGTACTTC. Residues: CASSQEWGLAGGRQYF.

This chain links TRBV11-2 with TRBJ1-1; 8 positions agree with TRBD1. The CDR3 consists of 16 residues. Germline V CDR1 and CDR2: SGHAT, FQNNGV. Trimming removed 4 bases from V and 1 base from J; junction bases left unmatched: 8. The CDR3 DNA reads TGTGCCAGCAGCTCGACTCGGACAGGGAGGAACACTGAAGCTTTCTTT. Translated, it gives CASSSTRTGRNTEAFF.

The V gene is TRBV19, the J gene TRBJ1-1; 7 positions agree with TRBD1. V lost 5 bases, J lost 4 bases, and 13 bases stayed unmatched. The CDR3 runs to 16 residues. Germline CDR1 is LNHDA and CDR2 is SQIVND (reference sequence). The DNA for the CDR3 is TGTGCCAGTAGTGGGAGACAGGGAGTTTTCGCCACTGAAGCTTTCTTT. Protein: CASSGRQGVFATEAFF.

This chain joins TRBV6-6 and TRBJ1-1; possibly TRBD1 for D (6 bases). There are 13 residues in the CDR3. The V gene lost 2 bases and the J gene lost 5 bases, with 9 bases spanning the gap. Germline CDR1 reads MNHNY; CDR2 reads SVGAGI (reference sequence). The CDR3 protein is CASSYEGHTEAFF. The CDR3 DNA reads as TGTGCCAGCAGTTACGAGGGACATACTGAAGCTTTCTTT.

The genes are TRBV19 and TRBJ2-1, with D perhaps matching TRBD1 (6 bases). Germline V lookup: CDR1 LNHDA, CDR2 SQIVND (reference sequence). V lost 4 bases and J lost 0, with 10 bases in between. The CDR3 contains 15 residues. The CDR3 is CASSTTGSSYNEQFF. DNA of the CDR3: TGTGCCAGTAGTACTACAGGGAGCTCCTACAATGAGCAGTTCTTC.

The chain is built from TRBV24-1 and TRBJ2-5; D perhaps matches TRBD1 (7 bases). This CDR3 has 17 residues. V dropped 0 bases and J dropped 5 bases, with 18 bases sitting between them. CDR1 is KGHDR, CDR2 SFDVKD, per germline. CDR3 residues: CATSDLGPGGPEETQYF. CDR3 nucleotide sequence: TGTGCCACCAGTGATTTGGGCCCAGGGGGGCCGGAGGAGACCCAGTACTTC.

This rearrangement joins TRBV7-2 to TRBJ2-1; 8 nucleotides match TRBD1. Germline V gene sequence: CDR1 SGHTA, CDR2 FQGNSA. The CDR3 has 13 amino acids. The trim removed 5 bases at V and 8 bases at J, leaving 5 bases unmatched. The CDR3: CASSQGARYEQFF. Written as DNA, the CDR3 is TGTGCCAGCAGCCAGGGGGCGCGATATGAGCAGTTCTTC. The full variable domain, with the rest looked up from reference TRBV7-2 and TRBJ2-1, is GAGVSQSPSNKVTEKGKDVELRCDPISGHTALYWYRQSLGQGLEFLIYFQGNSAPDKSGLPSDRFSAERTGGSVSTLTIQRTQQEDSAVYLCASSQGARYEQFFGPGTRLTVL.

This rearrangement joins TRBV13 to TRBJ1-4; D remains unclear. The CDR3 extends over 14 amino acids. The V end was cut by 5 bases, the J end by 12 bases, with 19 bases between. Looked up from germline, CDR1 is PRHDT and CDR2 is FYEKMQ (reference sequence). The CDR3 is CASSRRGSTGELFF. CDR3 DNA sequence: TGTGCCAGCAGCCGACGAGGGAGTACGGGTGAACTGTTTTTT.

CDR3 sequence: CASSLSGPPLIVSPLHF. In nucleotides, the CDR3 is TGTGCCAGCAGTCTCTCAGGGCCTCCCCTTATAGTTTCACCCCTCCACTTT. V is TRBV27 and J is TRBJ1-6; D perhaps matches TRBD1 (5 bases). The CDR3 is made up of 17 amino acids. Trimming left V 5 bases short and J 9 bases short, with 23 bases between. Per germline, CDR1 MNHEY and CDR2 SMNVEV (reference sequence).

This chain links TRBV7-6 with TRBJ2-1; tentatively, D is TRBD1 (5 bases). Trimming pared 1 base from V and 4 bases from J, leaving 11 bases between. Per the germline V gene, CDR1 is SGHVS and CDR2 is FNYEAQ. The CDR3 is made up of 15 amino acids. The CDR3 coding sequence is TGTGCCAGCAGCTTAGGGCAGGGAAGGTACAATGAGCAGTTCTTC. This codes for CASSLGQGRYNEQFF.

CDR3 protein: CASSLGRQGEFQYF. For the CDR3, the DNA is TGTGCCAGCAGCCTGGGCCGACAGGGGGAATTCCAGTACTTC. The chain carries TRBV5-4 and TRBJ2-5; TRBD1 aligns across 9 bases. The germline CDR1 and CDR2 sequences are SGHNT and YYREEE (reference sequence). Losses at the gene ends were 4 bases for V and 10 bases for J; bases not matched to a gene: 11. The CDR3 runs to 14 residues. Combining the CDR3 with reference TRBV5-4 and TRBJ2-5 gives the whole variable domain ETGVTQSPTHLIKTRGQQVTLRCSSQSGHNTVSWYQQALGQGPQFIFQYYREEENGRGNFPPRFSGLQFPNYSSELNVNALELDDSALYLCASSLGRQGEFQYFGPGTRLLVL.

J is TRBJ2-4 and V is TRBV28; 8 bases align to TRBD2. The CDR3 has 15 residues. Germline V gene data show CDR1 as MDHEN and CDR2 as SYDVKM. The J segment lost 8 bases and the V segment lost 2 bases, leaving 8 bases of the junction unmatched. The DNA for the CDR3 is TGTGCCAGCAGTTTAGGTCGGGGGGGCCATTACATTCAGTACTTC. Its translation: CASSLGRGGHYIQYF.

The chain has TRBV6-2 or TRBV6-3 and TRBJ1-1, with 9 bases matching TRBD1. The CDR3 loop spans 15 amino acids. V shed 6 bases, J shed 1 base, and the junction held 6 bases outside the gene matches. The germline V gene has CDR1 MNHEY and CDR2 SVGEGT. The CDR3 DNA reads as TGTGCCAGCAGCCGACAGGGGGAGGGGAACACTGAAGCTTTCTTT. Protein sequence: CASSRQGEGNTEAFF.

The CDR3 here is CASRVQGLEGYTF. The CDR3 region has the DNA TGCGCCAGCAGGGTACAGGGATTAGAGGGCTACACCTTC. This chain links TRBV5-1 with TRBJ1-2; possible D gene TRBD1, 6 bases. CDR3 length: 13 residues. V shed 5 bases and J shed 8 bases, with 16 bases lying between them. CDR1 and CDR2 from the germline V gene are SGHRS and YFSETQ.

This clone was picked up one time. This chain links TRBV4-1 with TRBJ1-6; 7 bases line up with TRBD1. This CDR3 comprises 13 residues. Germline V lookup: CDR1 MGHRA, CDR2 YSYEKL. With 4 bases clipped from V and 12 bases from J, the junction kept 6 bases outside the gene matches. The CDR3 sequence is CASSLRQGEPLHF. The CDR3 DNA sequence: TGCGCCAGCAGCCTAAGACAGGGAGAACCCCTCCACTTT.

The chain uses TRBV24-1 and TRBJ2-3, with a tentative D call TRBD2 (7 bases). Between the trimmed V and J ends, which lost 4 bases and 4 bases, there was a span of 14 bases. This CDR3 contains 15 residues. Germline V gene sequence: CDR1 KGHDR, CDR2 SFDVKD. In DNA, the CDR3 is TGTGCCACCAGTGACCGGTCGGGGGGCGCAGATACGCAGTATTTT. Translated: CATSDRSGGADTQYF.

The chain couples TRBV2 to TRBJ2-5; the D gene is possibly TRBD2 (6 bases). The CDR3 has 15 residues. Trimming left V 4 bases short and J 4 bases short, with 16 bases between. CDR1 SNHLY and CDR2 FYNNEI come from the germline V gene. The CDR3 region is CASSVQGGYPETQYF. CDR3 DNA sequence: TGTGCCAGCAGTGTTCAGGGAGGCTATCCAGAGACCCAGTACTTC.

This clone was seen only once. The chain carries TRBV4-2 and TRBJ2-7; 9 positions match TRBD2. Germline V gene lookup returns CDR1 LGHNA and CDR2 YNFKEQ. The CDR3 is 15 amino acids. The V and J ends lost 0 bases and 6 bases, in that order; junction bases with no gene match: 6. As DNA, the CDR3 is TGTGCCAGCAGCCAAGAAGTCGGGACTAGCTCCGAGCAGTACTTC. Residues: CASSQEVGTSSEQYF.